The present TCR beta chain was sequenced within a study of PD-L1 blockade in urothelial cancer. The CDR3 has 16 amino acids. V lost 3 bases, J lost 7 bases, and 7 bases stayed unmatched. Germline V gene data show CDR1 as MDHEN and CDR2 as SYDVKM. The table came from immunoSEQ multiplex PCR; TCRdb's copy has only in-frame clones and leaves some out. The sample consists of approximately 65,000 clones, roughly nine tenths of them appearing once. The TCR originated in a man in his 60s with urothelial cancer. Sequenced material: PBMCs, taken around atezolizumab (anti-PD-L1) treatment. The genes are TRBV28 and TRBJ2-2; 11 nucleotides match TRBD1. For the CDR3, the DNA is TGTGCCAGCAGTTTTCCGGACAGGGGGCTTAGCGGGGAGCTGTTTTTT. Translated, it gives CASSFPDRGLSGELFF.